This TCR beta chain was documented in a study of OX40 agonist ivuxolimab in advanced cancers. Turning to the study itself: Across the patients, intravenous ivuxolimab was delivered every 2 weeks at 0.01 to 10 mg/kg.

The germline CDR1 and CDR2 sequences are SNHLY and FYNNEI. The CDR3 is made up of 12 amino acids. The V gene lost 1 base and the J gene lost 8 bases, with 5 bases spanning the gap. Produced via immunoSEQ multiplex PCR; TCRdb's table is partial and in-frame only. The sample includes some 41,000 clones, approximately 87% of them seen just once. Cycle 7 day 1, cycle 4 day 1, and baseline were the timepoints at which blood was sampled. Sequenced material: CD4+ or CD8+ T cells sorted from blood, taken in a trial of the OX40 agonist ivuxolimab. The source of this sequence is an adult with an advanced solid tumor such as melanoma, head and neck, liver or kidney cancer. This chain links TRBV2 with TRBJ1-4; no reliable D call. CDR3 coding DNA: TGTGCCAGCAGTGAAGGAGAGGAAAAACTGTTTTTT. Its translation: CASSEGEEKLFF.